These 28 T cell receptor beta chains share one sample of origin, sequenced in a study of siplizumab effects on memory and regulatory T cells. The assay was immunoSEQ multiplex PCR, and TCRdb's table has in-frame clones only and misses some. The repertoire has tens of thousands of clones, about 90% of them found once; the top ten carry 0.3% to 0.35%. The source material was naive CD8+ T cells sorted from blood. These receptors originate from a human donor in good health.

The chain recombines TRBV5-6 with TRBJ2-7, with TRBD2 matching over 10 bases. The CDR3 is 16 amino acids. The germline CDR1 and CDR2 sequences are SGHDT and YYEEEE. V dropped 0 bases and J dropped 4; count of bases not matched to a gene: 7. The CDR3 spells CASSLALAGANYEQYF. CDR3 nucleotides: TGTGCCAGCAGCTTGGCCCTAGCGGGAGCAAATTACGAGCAGTACTTC. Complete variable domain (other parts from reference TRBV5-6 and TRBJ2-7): DAGVTQSPTHLIKTRGQQVTLRCSPKSGHDTVSWYQQALGQGPQFIFQYYEEEERQRGNFPDRFSGHQFPNYSSELNVNALLLGDSALYLCASSLALAGANYEQYFGPGTRLTVT.

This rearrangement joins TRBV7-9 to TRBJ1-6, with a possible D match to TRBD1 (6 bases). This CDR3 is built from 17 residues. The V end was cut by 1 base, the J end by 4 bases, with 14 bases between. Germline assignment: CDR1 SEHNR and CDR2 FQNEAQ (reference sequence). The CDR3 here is CASSLGGGPPYNSPLHF. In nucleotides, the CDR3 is TGTGCCAGCAGCTTAGGCGGGGGCCCTCCATATAATTCACCCCTCCACTTT. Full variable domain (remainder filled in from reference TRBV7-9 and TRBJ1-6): DTGVSQNPRHKITKRGQNVTFRCDPISEHNRLYWYRQTLGQGPEFLTYFQNEAQLEKSRLLSDRFSAERPKGSFSTLEIQRTEQGDSAMYLCASSLGGGPPYNSPLHFGNGTRLTVT.

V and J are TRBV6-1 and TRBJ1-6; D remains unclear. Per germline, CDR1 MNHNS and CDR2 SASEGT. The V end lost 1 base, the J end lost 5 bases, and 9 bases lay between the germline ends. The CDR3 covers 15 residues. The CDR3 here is CASSEDLGNNSPLHF. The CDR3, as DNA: TGTGCCAGCAGTGAAGATTTGGGGAATAATTCACCCCTCCACTTT.

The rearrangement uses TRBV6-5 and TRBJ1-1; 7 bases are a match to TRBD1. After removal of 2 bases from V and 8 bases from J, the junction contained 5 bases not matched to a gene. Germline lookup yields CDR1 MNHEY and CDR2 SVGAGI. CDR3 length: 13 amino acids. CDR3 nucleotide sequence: TGTGCCAGCAGTTACACCGACAGGGCCGAAGCTTTCTTT. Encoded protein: CASSYTDRAEAFF.

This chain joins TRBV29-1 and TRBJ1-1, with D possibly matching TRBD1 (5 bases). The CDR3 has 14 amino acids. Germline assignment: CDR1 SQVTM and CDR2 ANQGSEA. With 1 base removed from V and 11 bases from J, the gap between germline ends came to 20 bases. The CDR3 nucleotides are TGCAGCGTTGAAGCCGCCGGGACGGTTAATAGCGCTTTCTTT. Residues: CSVEAAGTVNSAFF.

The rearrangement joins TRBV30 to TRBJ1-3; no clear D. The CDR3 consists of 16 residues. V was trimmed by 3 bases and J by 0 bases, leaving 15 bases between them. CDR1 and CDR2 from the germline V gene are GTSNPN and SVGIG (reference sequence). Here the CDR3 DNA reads TGTGCCTGGAGAGGCCGGCGGGCCAGCTCTGGAAACACCATATATTTT. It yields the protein CAWRGRRASSGNTIYF.

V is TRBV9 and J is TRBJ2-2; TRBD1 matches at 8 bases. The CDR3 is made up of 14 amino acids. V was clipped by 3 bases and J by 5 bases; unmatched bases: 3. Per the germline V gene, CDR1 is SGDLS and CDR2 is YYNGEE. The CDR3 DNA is TGTGCCAGCAGCGCAGGGGGCCGGACCGGGGAGCTGTTTTTT. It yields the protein CASSAGGRTGELFF.

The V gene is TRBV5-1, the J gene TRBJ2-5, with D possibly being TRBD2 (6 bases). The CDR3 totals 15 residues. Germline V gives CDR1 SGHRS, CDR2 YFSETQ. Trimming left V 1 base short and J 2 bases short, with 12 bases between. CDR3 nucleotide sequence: TGCGCCAGCAGCTTGTTAGCGGTGGGGCAAGAGACCCAGTACTTC. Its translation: CASSLLAVGQETQYF.

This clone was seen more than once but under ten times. The CDR3 sequence: CASSVQGAATNEKLFF. The CDR3 nucleotides read TGTGCCAGCAGCGTACAAGGGGCCGCGACTAATGAAAAACTGTTTTTT. The V gene is TRBV9, the J gene TRBJ1-4; D may be TRBD1 (5 bases). Germline V gene data show CDR1 as SGDLS and CDR2 as YYNGEE. CDR3 length equals 16 residues. Deletions cut 1 base from V and 2 bases from J, with 12 bases between.

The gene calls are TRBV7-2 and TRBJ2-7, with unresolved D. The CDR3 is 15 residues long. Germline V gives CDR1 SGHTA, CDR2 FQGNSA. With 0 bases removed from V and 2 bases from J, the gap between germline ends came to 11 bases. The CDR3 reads CASSLAQDGTYEQYF. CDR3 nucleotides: TGTGCCAGCAGCTTAGCGCAGGACGGTACCTACGAGCAGTACTTC.

CDR3 region: CASSSQGAFTETQYF. The CDR3 DNA reads as TGTGCCAGCAGCTCCCAGGGGGCTTTCACGGAGACCCAGTACTTC. The chain couples TRBV9 to TRBJ2-5; 8 nucleotides align to TRBD1. Trimming at V came to 4 bases and at J to 5 bases, leaving 10 bases not matched to a gene. This CDR3 spans 15 amino acids. CDR1 is SGDLS and CDR2 is YYNGEE in the germline V gene.

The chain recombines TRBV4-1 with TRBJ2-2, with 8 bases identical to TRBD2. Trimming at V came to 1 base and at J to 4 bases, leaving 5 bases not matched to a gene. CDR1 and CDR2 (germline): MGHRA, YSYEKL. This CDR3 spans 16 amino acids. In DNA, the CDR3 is TGCGCCAGCAGCCAAGGCGGCGGGAGGTTCACCGGGGAGCTGTTTTTT. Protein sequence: CASSQGGGRFTGELFF.

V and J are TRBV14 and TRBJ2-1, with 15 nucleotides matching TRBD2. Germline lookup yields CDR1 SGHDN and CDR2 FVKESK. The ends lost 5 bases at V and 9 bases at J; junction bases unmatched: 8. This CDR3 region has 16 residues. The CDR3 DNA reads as TGTGCCAGCAGCTGGGGACTAGCGGGGGGTCTGGGTGAGCAGTTCTTC. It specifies CASSWGLAGGLGEQFF.

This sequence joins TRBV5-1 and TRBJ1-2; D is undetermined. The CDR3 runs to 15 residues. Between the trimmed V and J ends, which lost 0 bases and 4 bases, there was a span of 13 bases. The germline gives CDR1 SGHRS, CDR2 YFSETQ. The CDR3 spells CASSLAYAGTYGYTF. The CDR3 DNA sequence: TGCGCCAGCAGCTTGGCCTATGCAGGTACCTATGGCTACACCTTC.

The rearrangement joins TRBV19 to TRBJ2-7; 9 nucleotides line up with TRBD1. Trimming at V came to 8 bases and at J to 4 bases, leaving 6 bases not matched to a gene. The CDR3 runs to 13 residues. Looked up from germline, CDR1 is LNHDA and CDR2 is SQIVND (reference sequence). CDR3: CASGGQGLYEQYF. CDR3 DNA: TGTGCCAGTGGGGGACAGGGTCTTTACGAGCAGTACTTC.

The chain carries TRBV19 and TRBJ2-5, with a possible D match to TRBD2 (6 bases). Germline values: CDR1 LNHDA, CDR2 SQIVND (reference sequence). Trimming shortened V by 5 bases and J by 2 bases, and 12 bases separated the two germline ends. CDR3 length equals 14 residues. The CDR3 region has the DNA TGTGCCAGTAGTTGGGACTTCTCTCAAGAGACCCAGTACTTC. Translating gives CASSWDFSQETQYF. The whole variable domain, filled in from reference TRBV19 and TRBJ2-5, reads DGGITQSPKYLFRKEGQNVTLSCEQNLNHDAMYWYRQDPGQGLRLIYYSQIVNDFQKGDIAEGYSVSREKKESFPLTVTSAQKNPTAFYLCASSWDFSQETQYFGPGTRLLVL.

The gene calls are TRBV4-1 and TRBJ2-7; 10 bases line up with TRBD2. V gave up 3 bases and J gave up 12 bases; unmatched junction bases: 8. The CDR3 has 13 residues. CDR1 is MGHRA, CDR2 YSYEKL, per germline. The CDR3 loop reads CASSQASGGELYF. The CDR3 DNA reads TGCGCCAGCAGCCAGGCTAGCGGGGGCGAACTGTACTTC.

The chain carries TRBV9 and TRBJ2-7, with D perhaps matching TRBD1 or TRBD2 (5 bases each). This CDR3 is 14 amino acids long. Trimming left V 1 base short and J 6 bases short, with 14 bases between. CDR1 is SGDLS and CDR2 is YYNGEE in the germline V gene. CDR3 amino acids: CASSVWDLSSEQYF. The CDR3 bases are TGTGCCAGCAGCGTATGGGACCTCTCATCCGAGCAGTACTTC.

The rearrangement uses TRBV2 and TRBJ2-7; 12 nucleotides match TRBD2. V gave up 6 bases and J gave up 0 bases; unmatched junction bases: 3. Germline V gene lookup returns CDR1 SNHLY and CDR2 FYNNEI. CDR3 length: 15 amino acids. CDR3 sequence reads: CASRVLAGGSYEQYF. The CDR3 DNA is TGTGCCAGCAGAGTACTAGCGGGAGGCTCCTACGAGCAGTACTTC.

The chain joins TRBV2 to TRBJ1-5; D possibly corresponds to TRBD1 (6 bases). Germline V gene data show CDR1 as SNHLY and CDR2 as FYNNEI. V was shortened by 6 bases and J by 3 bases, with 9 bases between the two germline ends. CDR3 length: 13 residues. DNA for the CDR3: TGTGCCAGCAGACAGGGTTACAATCAGCCCCAGCATTTT. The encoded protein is CASRQGYNQPQHF. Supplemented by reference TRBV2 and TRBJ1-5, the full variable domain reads EPEVTQTPSHQVTQMGQEVILRCVPISNHLYFYWYRQILGQKVEFLVSFYNNEISEKSEIFDDQFSVERPDGSNFTLKIRSTKLEDSAMYFCASRQGYNQPQHFGDGTRLSIL.

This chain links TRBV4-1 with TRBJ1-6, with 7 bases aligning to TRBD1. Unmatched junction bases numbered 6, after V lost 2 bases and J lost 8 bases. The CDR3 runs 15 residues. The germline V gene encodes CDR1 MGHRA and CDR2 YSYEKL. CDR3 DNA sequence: TGCGCCAGCAGCCAAACAGGGGTTTTAGATTCACCCCTCCACTTT. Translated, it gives CASSQTGVLDSPLHF.

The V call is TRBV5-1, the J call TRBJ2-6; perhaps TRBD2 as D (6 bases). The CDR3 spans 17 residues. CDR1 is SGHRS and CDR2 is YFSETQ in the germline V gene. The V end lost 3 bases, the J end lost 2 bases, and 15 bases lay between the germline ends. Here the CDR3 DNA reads TGCGCCAGCAGCTGGGTTTGGGCGGGACCTGGGGCCAACGTCCTGACTTTC. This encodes CASSWVWAGPGANVLTF.

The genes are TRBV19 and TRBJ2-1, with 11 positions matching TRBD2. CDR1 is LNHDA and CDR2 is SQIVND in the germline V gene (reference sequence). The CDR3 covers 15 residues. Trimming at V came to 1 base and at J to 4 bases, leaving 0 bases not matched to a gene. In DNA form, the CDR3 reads TGTGCCAGTAGTATAGGGACTAGCGGGTACAATGAGCAGTTCTTC. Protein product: CASSIGTSGYNEQFF.

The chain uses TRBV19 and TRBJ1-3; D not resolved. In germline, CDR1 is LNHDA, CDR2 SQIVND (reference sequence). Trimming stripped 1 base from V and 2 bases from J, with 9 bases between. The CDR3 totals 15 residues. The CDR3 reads CASSIVHRAGNTIYF. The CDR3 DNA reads TGTGCCAGTAGTATAGTACACAGAGCTGGAAACACCATATATTTT.

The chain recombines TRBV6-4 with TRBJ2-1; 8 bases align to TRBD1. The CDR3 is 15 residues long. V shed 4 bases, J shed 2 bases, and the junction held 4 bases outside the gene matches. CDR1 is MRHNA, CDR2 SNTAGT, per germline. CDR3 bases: TGTGCCAGCAGTGCTGACAGGGGAGCCTACAATGAGCAGTTCTTC. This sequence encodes CASSADRGAYNEQFF.

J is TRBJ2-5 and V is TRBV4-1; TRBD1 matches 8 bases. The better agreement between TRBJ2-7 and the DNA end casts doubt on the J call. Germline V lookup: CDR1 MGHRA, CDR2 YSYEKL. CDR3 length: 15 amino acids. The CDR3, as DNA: TGCGCCAGCAGCCAAGGGGCAGGGGGCATGTACGAGCAGTACTTC. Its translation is CASSQGAGGMYEQYF.

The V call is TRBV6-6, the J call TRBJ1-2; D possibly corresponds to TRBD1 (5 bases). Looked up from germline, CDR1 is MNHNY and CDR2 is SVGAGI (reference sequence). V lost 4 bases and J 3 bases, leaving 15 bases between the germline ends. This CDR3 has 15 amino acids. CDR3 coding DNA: TGTGCCAGCAGTTCGCGGACACGGCGGGACTATGGCTACACCTTC. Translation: CASSSRTRRDYGYTF.

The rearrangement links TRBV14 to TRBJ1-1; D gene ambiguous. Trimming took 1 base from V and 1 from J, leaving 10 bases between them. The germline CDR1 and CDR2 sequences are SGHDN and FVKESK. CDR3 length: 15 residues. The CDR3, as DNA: TGTGCCAGCAGCCAAGGGAGGGTAGAGAACACTGAAGCTTTCTTT. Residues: CASSQGRVENTEAFF.